One and the same sample provided the 16 T cell receptor beta chains below, sequenced in a study of identical twins. TCRdb reprocessed the 5' RACE reads via MiXCR and lists one record per CDR3 protein. The sample shows some 200,000 distinct CDR3 sequences, 6% to 9% of them seen only once. The sample was also reused in another study, on yellow fever vaccine responses in identical twins.

What was sequenced was memory (CD45RO+) T cells sorted from blood. Receptors were obtained from a woman aged 18-29 years in good health.

Details on this clonotype: Since a much larger clone is just one base distant, this may be a read error. The J gene is TRBJ2-3, the V gene TRBV4-3, with D unclear. The CDR3 runs to 14 residues. The germline V gene has CDR1 LGHNA and CDR2 YSLEER. The CDR3 spells CASSQDGSTDSQYF. CDR3 nucleotide sequence: TGCGCCAGCAGCCAAGATGGAAGCACAGATTCGCAGTATTTT.

This clonotype came up a few times. The chain employs TRBV10-3 and TRBJ2-3; D is uncertain. Germline V gene data show CDR1 as ENHRY and CDR2 as SYGVKD. Trimming cost V 1 base and J 0 bases, with 8 bases left between them. The CDR3 covers 15 residues. The DNA of the CDR3 is TGTGCCATCAGTGAGTATGGCCTAAGCACAGATACGCAGTATTTT. Translated: CAISEYGLSTDTQYF.

This clonotype was seen ten or more times. The rearrangement links TRBV6-1 to TRBJ2-3; D is possibly TRBD1 or TRBD2 (6 bases each). Germline V gives CDR1 MNHNS, CDR2 SASEGT. V lost 6 bases to trimming and J lost 4 bases, with 17 bases between them. The CDR3 loop spans 15 amino acids. This chain's CDR3 is CASRATGWEADTQYF. As DNA, the CDR3 is TGTGCCAGCAGGGCGACAGGTTGGGAGGCAGATACGCAGTATTTT.

This clonotype was detected only a few times. The chain joins TRBV11-1 to TRBJ2-7, with TRBD1 identical over 8 bases. The V gene end was trimmed by 3 bases and the J gene end by 2 bases; junction bases not matched to a gene: 15. CDR3 size: 18 residues. Looked up from germline, CDR1 is SGHAT and CDR2 is FQDESV (reference sequence). The chain's CDR3 is CASSFRGQAQTSTYEQYF. CDR3 DNA sequence: TGTGCCAGCAGCTTTCGGGGACAGGCACAGACTTCAACCTACGAGCAGTACTTC.

This clonotype was recorded many times. The chain uses TRBV28 and TRBJ1-2; D might be TRBD1 (6 bases). The V end lost 2 bases, the J end lost 6 bases, and 16 bases lay between the germline ends. Germline-derived CDR1 and CDR2 are MDHEN and SYDVKM. The CDR3 loop spans 15 amino acids. The CDR3 region is CASSLNSQGLNGYTF. In DNA, the CDR3 is TGTGCCAGCAGTTTAAATTCCCAGGGGCTTAATGGCTACACCTTC.

This clonotype was detected a few times. The chain is built from TRBV4-2 and TRBJ1-6; 9 positions match TRBD1. V was pared by 2 bases and J by 6 bases, with 5 bases of the junction left unmatched. Per the germline V gene, CDR1 is LGHNA and CDR2 is YNFKEQ. The CDR3 runs 16 residues. In DNA, the CDR3 is TGTGCCAGCAGCCAAACACAGGGGGCGCGTAATTCACCCCTCCACTTT. Amino acids: CASSQTQGARNSPLHF.

In its sample, this clonotype was seen many times. Sequence at one end of the junction differs from germline and may be a read error. The V and J genes are TRBV27 and TRBJ2-7; perhaps TRBD2 as D (5 bases). The CDR3 totals 12 residues. From germline, CDR1 is MNHEY and CDR2 SMNVEV (reference sequence). This CDR3 reads CASSLTGYEQYF. In DNA form, the CDR3 reads TGCGCCAGCAGCCTGACGGGGTACGAGCAGTACTTC.

This clonotype was seen a handful of times. The chain combines TRBV28 with TRBJ2-5, with D unclear. Looked up from germline, CDR1 is MDHEN and CDR2 is SYDVKM. CDR3 length: 13 amino acids. The V end lost 5 bases, the J end lost 5 bases, and 12 bases lay between the germline ends. The CDR3 nucleotides are TGTGCCAGCAGTCCCAACGGAAGGGAGACCCAGTACTTC. Protein product: CASSPNGRETQYF.

This clonotype was detected many times. The chain combines TRBV7-2 with TRBJ2-7; TRBD1 might be the D (6 bases). There are 13 residues in the CDR3. CDR1 and CDR2 (germline): SGHTA, FQGNSA. V dropped 6 bases and J dropped 2 bases, with 11 bases sitting between them. CDR3 coding DNA: TGTGCCAGCAGACGGGACACTACCTACGAGCAGTACTTC. It translates to CASRRDTTYEQYF. Full variable domain (missing parts from reference TRBV7-2 and TRBJ2-7): GAGVSQSPSNKVTEKGKDVELRCDPISGHTALYWYRQSLGQGLEFLIYFQGNSAPDKSGLPSDRFSAERTGGSVSTLTIQRTQQEDSAVYLCASRRDTTYEQYFGPGTRLTVT.

This clonotype turned up a few times. The chain combines TRBV6-1 with TRBJ2-5, with TRBD2 identical over 7 bases. This CDR3 region has 14 residues. The germline V gene encodes CDR1 MNHNS and CDR2 SASEGT. The junction had 9 bases not matched to a gene; V was cut back by 11 bases and J by 0 bases. This CDR3 is CAGWGAGNQETQYF. In nucleotides, the CDR3 is TGTGCCGGTTGGGGAGCGGGGAACCAAGAGACCCAGTACTTC.

The CDR3 region is CASSPTSGRASYEQYF. In DNA form, the CDR3 reads TGCGCCAGCAGCCCGACATCGGGCAGGGCCTCCTACGAGCAGTACTTC. The rearrangement joins TRBV5-1 to TRBJ2-7; tentative D call: TRBD1 (5 bases). Trimming stripped 4 bases from V and 0 bases from J, with 17 bases between. The germline V gene has CDR1 SGHRS and CDR2 YFSETQ. CDR3 length: 16 amino acids.

CDR3 sequence (DNA): TGTGCCAGCAGCTTGGGTCCCGGGACATTCACCTTC. Translated: CASSLGPGTFTF. This chain connects TRBV7-8 to TRBJ1-2, with a weak D call TRBD1 (6 bases). The CDR3 is 12 residues long. From germline, CDR1 is SGHVS and CDR2 FQNEAQ. The V end lost 3 bases, the J end lost 13 bases, and 15 bases lay between the germline ends. The entire variable domain, with the rest obtained from reference TRBV7-8 and TRBJ1-2, is as follows: GAGVSQSPRYKVAKRGQDVALRCDPISGHVSLFWYQQALGQGPEFLTYFQNEAQLDKSGLPSDRFFAERPEGSVSTLKIQRTQQEDSAVYLCASSLGPGTFTFGSGTRLTVV.

This clonotype has just a few counts. This chain links TRBV27 with TRBJ2-2; maybe TRBD1 (6 bases). The CDR3 spans 14 residues. Trimming took off 6 bases at V and 5 bases at J, with 13 bases between the two ends. Germline CDR1 is MNHEY and CDR2 is SMNVEV (reference sequence). The CDR3: CASRPTGTTGELFF. The DNA for the CDR3 is TGTGCCAGCAGACCGACAGGTACAACCGGGGAGCTGTTTTTT.

This clonotype has only a few counts. V is TRBV7-9 and J is TRBJ1-1; tentative D call: TRBD1 (5 bases). The germline V gene has CDR1 SEHNR and CDR2 FQNEAQ (reference sequence). Trimming took off 0 bases at V and 9 bases at J, with 17 bases between the two ends. This CDR3 spans 15 amino acids. The CDR3 here is CASSLALVDSKKAFF. The CDR3 DNA reads as TGTGCCAGCAGCTTAGCGTTAGTTGACAGTAAGAAAGCTTTCTTT.

At least ten counts were recorded for this clonotype. The chain has TRBV14 and TRBJ2-2; maybe TRBD1 (5 bases). CDR1 SGHDN and CDR2 FVKESK come from the germline V gene. With 8 bases removed from V and 5 bases from J, the gap between germline ends came to 15 bases. The CDR3 is made up of 14 amino acids. The CDR3 sequence: CASQGPVSTGELFF. The CDR3 DNA follows: TGTGCCAGCCAGGGCCCAGTATCTACCGGGGAGCTGTTTTTT. The full variable domain, with the rest looked up from reference TRBV14 and TRBJ2-2, is EAGVTQFPSHSVIEKGQTVTLRCDPISGHDNLYWYRRVMGKEIKFLLHFVKESKQDESGMPNNRFLAERTGGTYSTLKVQPAELEDSGVYFCASQGPVSTGELFFGEGSRLTVL.

This clonotype was observed at least ten times. This sequence joins TRBV20-1 and TRBJ2-4; TRBD2 is a possible D gene (5 bases). The germline V and J ends were trimmed by 2 bases and 1 base, with 12 bases remaining between them. Per the germline V gene, CDR1 is DFQATT and CDR2 is SNEGSKA (reference sequence). The CDR3 is 15 residues long. The CDR3 region has the DNA TGCAGTGCTAGACCCCCATCGGGGGCCAAAAACATTCAGTACTTC. Protein: CSARPPSGAKNIQYF.